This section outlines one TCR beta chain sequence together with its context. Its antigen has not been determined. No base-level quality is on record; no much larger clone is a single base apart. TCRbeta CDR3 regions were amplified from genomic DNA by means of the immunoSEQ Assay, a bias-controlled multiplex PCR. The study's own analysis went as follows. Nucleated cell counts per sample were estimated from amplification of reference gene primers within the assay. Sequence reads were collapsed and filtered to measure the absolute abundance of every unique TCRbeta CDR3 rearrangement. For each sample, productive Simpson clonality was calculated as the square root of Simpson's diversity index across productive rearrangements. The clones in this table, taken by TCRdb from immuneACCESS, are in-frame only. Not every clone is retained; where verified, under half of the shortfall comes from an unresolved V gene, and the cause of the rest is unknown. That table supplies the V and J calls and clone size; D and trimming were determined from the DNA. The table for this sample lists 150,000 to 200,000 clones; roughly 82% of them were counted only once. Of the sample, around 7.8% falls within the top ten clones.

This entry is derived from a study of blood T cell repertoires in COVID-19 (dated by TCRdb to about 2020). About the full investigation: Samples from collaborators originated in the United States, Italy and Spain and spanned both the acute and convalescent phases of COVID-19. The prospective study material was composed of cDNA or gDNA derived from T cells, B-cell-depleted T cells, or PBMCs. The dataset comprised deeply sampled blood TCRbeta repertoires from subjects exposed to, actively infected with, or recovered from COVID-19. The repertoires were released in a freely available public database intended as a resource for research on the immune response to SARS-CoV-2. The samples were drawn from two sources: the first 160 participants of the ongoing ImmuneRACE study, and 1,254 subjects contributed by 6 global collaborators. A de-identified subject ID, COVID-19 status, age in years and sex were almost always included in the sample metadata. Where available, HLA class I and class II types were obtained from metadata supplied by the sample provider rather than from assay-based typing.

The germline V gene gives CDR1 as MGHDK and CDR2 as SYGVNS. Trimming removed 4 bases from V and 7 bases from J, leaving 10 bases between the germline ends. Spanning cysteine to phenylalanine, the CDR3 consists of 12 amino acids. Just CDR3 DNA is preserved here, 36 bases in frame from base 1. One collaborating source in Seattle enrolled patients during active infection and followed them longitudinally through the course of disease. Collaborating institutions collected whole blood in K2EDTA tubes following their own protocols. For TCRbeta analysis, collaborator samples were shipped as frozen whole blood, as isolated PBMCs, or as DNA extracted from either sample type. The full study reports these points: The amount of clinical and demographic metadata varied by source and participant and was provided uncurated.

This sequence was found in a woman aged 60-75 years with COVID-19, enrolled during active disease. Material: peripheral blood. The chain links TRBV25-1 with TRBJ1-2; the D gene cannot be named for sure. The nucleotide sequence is TGTGCCAGCAGTGTTCAGGAAAGTGGCTACACCTTC. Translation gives CASSVQESGYTF.